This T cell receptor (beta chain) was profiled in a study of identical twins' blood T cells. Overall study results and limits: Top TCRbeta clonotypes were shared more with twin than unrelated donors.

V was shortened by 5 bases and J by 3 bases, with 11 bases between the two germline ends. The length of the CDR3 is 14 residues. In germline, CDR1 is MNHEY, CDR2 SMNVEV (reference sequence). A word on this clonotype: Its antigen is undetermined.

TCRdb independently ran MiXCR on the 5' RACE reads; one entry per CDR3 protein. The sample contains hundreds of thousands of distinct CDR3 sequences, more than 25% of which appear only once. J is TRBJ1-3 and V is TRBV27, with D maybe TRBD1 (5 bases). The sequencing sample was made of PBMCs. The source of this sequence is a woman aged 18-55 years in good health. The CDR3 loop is CASSPRGLGNTIYF. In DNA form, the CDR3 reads TGTGCCAGCAGTCCCCGGGGCCTTGGAAACACCATATATTTT.